This T cell receptor (beta chain) was profiled in a study of blood T cell repertoires in COVID-19. Overall study: Whether acute or convalescent, the COVID-19 samples came from the United States, Italy and Spain.

V was shortened by 7 bases and J by 3 bases, with 17 bases between the two germline ends. Germline values: CDR1 SGDLS, CDR2 YYNGEE. CDR3 size: 14 residues. As handled by the study authors: Amplification from reference gene primers served as the basis for estimated nucleated cell counts. Produced via immunoSEQ multiplex PCR; TCRdb's table is partial and in-frame only. The DNA was the basis for D and trimming; V, J and clone size are from that table. The table records tens of thousands of clones, roughly 96% of them present only once. The chain has TRBV9 and TRBJ2-7; D is possibly TRBD1 (6 bases). The source of this sequence is a human donor with active COVID-19. The donor label of this sample is uncertain. The sample was peripheral blood. The CDR3 nucleotides read TGTGCCAGCGGTTACCGGGACACCGGCTACGAGCAGTACTTC. Its protein product is CASGYRDTGYEQYF.